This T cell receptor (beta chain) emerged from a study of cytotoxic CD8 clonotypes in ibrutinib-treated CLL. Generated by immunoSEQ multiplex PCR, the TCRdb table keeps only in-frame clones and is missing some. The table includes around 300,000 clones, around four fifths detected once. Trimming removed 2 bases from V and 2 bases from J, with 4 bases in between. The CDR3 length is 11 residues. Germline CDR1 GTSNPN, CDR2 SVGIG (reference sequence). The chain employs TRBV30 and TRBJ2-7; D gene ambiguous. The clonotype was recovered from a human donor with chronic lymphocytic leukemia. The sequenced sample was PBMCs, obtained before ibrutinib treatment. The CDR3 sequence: CAWSQTYEQYF. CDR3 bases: TGTGCCTGGAGTCAAACCTACGAGCAGTACTTC.